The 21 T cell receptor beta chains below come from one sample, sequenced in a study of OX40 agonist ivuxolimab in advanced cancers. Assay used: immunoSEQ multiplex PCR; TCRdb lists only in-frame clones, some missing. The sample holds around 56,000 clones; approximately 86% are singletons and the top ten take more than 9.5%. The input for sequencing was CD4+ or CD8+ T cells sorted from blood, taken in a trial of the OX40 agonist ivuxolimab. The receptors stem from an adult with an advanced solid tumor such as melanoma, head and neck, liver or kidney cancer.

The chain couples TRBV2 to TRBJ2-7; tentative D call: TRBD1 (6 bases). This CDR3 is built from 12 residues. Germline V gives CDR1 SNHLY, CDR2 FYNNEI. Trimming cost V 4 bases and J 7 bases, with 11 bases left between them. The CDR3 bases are TGTGCCAGCAGTGTCGGGACACCTGAGCAGTACTTC. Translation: CASSVGTPEQYF.

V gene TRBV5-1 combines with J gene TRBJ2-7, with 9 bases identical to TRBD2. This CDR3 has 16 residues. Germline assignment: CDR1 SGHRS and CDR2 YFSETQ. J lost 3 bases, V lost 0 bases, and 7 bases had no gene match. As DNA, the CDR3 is TGCGCCAGCAGCTTGGCCCCTAGCGGGGAAGGCTACGAGCAGTACGTC. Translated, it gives CASSLAPSGEGYEQYV.

CDR3: CASSRRQGRQPQHF. CDR3 bases: TGTGCCAGCAGTCGTCGACAGGGCCGACAGCCCCAGCATTTT. The rearrangement uses TRBV28 and TRBJ1-5; 7 bases map to TRBD1. Trimming cost V 5 bases and J 7 bases; bases outside gene matches: 8. The CDR3 runs 14 residues. Germline CDR1 is MDHEN and CDR2 is SYDVKM.

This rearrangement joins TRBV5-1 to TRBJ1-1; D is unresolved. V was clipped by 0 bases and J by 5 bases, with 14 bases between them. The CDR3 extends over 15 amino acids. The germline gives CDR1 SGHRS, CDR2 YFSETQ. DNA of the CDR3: TGCGCCAGCAGCTTGGCCGATTCGGGTAATACTGAAGCTTTCTTT. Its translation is CASSLADSGNTEAFF. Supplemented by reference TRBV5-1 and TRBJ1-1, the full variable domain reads KAGVTQTPRYLIKTRGQQVTLSCSPISGHRSVSWYQQTPGQGLQFLFEYFSETQRNKGNFPGRFSGRQFSNSRSEMNVSTLELGDSALYLCASSLADSGNTEAFFGQGTRLTVV.

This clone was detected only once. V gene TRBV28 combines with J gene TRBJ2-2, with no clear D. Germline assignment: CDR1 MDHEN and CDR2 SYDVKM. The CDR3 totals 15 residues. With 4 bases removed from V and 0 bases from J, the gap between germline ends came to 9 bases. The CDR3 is CASSSTVTNTGELFF. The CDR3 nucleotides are TGTGCCAGCAGTTCCACAGTAACGAACACCGGGGAGCTGTTTTTT. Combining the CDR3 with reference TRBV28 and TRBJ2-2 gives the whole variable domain DVKVTQSSRYLVKRTGEKVFLECVQDMDHENMFWYRQDPGLGLRLIYFSYDVKMKEKGDIPEGYSVSREKKERFSLILESASTNQTSMYLCASSSTVTNTGELFFGEGSRLTVL.

The CDR3 DNA sequence: TGTGCCAGCAGCTTGGCGGGAACAGGGCTTACTAATGAAAAACTGTTTTTT. The encoded protein is CASSLAGTGLTNEKLFF. This chain connects TRBV5-5 to TRBJ1-4, with D possibly being TRBD1 (6 bases). The CDR3 contains 17 residues. Trimming took 0 bases from V and 2 from J, leaving 14 bases between them. Germline CDR1 reads SGHKS; CDR2 reads YYEKEE (reference sequence).

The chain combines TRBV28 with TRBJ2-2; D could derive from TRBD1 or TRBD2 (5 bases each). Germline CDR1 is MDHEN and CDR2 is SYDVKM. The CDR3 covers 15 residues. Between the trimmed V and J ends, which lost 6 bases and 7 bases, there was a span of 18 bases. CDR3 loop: CASRSTGGWSGELFF. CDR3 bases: TGTGCCAGCAGATCGACTGGGGGATGGAGCGGGGAGCTGTTTTTT.

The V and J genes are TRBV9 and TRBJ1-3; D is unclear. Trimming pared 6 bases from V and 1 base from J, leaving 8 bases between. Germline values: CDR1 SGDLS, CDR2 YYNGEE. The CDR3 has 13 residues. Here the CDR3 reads CASTPRSGNTIYF. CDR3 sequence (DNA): TGTGCCAGCACCCCAAGATCTGGAAACACCATATATTTT.

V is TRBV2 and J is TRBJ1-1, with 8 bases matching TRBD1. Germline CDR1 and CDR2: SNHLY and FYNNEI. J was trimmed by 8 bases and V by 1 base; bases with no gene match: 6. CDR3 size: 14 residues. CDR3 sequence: CASSEGAGGGEAFF. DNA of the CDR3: TGTGCCAGCAGTGAAGGGGCAGGGGGCGGGGAAGCTTTCTTT.

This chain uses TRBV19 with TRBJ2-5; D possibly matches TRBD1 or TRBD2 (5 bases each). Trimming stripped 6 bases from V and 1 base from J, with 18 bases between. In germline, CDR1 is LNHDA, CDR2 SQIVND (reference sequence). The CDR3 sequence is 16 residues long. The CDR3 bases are TGTGCCAGTAGCGCTGAGGGGTGGACCATCCAAGAGACCCAGTACTTC. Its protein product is CASSAEGWTIQETQYF.

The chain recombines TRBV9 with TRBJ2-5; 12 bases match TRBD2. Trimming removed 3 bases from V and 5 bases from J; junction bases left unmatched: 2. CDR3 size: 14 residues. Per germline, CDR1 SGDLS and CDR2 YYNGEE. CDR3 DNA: TGTGCCAGCAGCGATACTAGCGGGAGGGAGACCCAGTACTTC. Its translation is CASSDTSGRETQYF.

CDR3 nucleotide sequence: TGTGCCAGCAGTGACCCCAGAATCATCGTGAAGGGCCAATCGGAGACCCAGTACTTC. The encoded protein is CASSDPRIIVKGQSETQYF. This chain uses TRBV2 with TRBJ2-5; no clear D gene. This CDR3 contains 19 residues. Trimming shortened V by 3 bases and J by 5 bases, and 28 bases separated the two germline ends. The germline V gene has CDR1 SNHLY and CDR2 FYNNEI. The whole variable domain, filled in from reference TRBV2 and TRBJ2-5, reads EPEVTQTPSHQVTQMGQEVILRCVPISNHLYFYWYRQILGQKVEFLVSFYNNEISEKSEIFDDQFSVERPDGSNFTLKIRSTKLEDSAMYFCASSDPRIIVKGQSETQYFGPGTRLLVL.

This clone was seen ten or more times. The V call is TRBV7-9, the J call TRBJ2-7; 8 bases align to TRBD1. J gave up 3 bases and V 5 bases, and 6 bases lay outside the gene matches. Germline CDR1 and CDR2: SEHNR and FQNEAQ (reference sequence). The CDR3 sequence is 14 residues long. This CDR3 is CASSPPGTGYEQYF. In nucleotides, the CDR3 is TGTGCCAGCAGCCCCCCTGGGACAGGCTACGAGCAGTACTTC.

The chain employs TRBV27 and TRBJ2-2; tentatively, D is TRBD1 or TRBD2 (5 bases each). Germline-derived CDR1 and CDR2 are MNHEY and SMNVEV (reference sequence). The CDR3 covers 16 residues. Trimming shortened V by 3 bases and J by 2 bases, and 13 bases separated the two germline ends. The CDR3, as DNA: TGTGCCAGCAGTTTCCCCGGGGCTATAAACACCGGGGAGCTGTTTTTT. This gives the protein CASSFPGAINTGELFF.

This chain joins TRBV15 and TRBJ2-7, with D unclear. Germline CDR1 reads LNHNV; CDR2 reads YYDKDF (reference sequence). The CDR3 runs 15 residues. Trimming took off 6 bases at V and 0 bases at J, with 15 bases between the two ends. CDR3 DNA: TGTGCCACCAGTAAACAGAGCTTACTCTCCTACGAGCAGTACTTC. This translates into CATSKQSLLSYEQYF.

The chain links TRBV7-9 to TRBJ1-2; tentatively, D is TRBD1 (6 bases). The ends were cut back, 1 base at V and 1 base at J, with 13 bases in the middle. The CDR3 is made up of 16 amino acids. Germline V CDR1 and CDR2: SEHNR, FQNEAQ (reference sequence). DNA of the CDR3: TGTGCCAGCAGCTTAGGTGATGGGGGCTTTAACTATGGCTACACCTTC. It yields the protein CASSLGDGGFNYGYTF.

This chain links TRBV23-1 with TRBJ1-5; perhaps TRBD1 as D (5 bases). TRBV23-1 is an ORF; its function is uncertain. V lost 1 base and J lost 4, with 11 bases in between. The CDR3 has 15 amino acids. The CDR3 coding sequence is TGCGCCAGCAGTCAATTGAGGGCAGGGAATCAGCCCCAGCATTTT. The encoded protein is CASSQLRAGNQPQHF.

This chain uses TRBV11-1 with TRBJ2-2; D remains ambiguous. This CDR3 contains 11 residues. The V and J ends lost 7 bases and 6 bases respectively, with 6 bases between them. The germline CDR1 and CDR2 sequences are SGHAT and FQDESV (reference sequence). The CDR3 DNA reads TGTGCCAGCATCTCGGCCGGGGAGCTGTTTTTT. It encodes CASISAGELFF.

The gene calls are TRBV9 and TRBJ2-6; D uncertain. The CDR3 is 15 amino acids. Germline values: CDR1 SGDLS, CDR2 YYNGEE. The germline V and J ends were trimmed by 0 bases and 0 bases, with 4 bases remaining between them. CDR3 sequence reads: CASSVEGSGANVLTF. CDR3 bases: TGTGCCAGCAGCGTAGAGGGCTCTGGGGCCAACGTCCTGACTTTC.

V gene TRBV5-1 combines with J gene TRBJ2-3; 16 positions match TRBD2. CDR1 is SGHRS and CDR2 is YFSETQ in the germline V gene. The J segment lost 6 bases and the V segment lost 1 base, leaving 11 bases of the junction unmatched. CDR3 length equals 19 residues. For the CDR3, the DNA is TGCGCCAGCAGCTTGCCCAATGGGACTAGCGGGGGGGTAGATGATACGCAGTATTTT. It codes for CASSLPNGTSGGVDDTQYF.

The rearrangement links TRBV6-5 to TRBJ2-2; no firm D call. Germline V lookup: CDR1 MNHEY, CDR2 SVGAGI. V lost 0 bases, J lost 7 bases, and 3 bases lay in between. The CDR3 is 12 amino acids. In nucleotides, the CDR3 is TGTGCCAGCAGTTACTCTGGCGGGGAGCTGTTTTTT. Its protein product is CASSYSGGELFF.